This TCR beta chain came from a study of blood T cell repertoires in COVID-19. The CDR3 has 18 residues. Losses at the gene ends were 0 bases for V and 3 bases for J; bases not matched to a gene: 12. Germline loops: CDR1 SGHRS, CDR2 YFSETQ. This clone was seen a single time. Some clones are missing from TCRdb's copy, which holds only in-frame ones; the method was immunoSEQ multiplex PCR. Counted here are about 300,000 clones, about 89% occurring once; the ten biggest clones make up approximately 2.1%. Sample: peripheral blood. V and J are TRBV5-1 and TRBJ2-7; 10 bases map to TRBD2. The sequence derives from a woman aged 25 to 39 with COVID-19, enrolled during active disease. The CDR3 DNA is TGCGCCAGCAGCTTGGCGCTAGCGGGAGCCCAGCTTAACTACGAGCAGTACTTC. This gives the protein CASSLALAGAQLNYEQYF.